This T cell receptor (beta chain) was documented in a study of cytotoxic CD8 clonotypes in ibrutinib-treated CLL. Whole-study context: Of a cohort that held roughly eleven relapsed/refractory and some 15 treatment-naive patients, approximately 18 were IGHV unmutated.

A word on this clone: The antigen is unknown.

The CDR3 is 17 amino acids. CDR1 and CDR2 (germline): MGHRA, YSYEKL. V lost 6 bases to trimming and J lost 3 bases; unmatched junction nucleotides: 11. General study findings and limits: Contraction or stability on treatment was seen for public clonotypes, which were uncommon. Clonality rose at ibrutinib response and fell back toward baseline at progression.

Data came from immunoSEQ multiplex PCR; TCRdb stores just in-frame clones and leaves some out. The sample lists around 160,000 clones, 88% occurring once. The sample consisted of PBMCs, taken at disease progression, from a patient treated with ibrutinib. This sequence was found in a human donor with chronic lymphocytic leukemia. The chain has TRBV4-1 and TRBJ2-1; 10 bases fit TRBD2. The CDR3 sequence is CASRLTLAGVDYNEQFF. The CDR3 bases are TGCGCCAGCAGACTGACCCTAGCGGGAGTTGACTACAATGAGCAGTTCTTC.